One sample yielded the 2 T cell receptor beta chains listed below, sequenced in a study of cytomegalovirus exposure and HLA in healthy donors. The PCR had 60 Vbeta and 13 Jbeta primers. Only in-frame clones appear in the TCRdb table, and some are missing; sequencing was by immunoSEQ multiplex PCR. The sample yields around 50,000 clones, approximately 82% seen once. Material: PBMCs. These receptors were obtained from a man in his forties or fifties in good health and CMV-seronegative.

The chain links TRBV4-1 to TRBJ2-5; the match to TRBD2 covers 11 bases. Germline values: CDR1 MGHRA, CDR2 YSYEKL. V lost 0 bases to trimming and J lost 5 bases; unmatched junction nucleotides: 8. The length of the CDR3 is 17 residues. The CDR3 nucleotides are TGCGCCAGCAGCCAAGATTGGCTAGCGGGGGGTCAGGAGACCCAGTACTTC. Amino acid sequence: CASSQDWLAGGQETQYF.

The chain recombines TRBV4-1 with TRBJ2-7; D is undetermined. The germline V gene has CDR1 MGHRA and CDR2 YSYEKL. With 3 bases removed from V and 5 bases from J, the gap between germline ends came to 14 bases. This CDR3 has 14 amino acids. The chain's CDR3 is CASSQVEETDEQYF. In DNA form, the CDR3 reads TGCGCCAGCAGCCAGGTAGAGGAAACGGACGAGCAGTACTTC.